This T cell receptor (beta chain) was sequenced in a study of type 1 regulatory T cells. About the study: T-allo10 is an in vitro-generated, Tr1-enriched CD4 T cell product specific for alloantigen.

In regard to this clonotype: The antigen remains undetermined.

Graft donor-derived T-allo10 cells were described as host-alloantigen-specific, anergic, and alloantigen-specifically suppressive. This CDR3 region has 14 residues. Germline lookup yields CDR1 KGHSH and CDR2 LQKENI. V shed 4 bases and J shed 3 bases, with 12 bases lying between them. TCRdb re-analysed the reads in MiXCR, keeping a single row per CDR3 protein. The data show some 22,000 distinct CDR3 sequences, around 70% seen once. This clonotype was sampled from a human donor in good health. The V gene is TRBV18, the J gene TRBJ1-1, with D uncertain. Sequencing was done on a sample of cultured T cells, either the whole culture or a sorted T cell fraction (not recorded which). Subset here: Tr1-enriched cell product generated in vitro against host alloantigens. CDR3 region: CASSLLTVDTEAFF. CDR3 sequence (DNA): TGTGCCAGCTCACTTCTTACAGTTGACACTGAAGCTTTCTTT.